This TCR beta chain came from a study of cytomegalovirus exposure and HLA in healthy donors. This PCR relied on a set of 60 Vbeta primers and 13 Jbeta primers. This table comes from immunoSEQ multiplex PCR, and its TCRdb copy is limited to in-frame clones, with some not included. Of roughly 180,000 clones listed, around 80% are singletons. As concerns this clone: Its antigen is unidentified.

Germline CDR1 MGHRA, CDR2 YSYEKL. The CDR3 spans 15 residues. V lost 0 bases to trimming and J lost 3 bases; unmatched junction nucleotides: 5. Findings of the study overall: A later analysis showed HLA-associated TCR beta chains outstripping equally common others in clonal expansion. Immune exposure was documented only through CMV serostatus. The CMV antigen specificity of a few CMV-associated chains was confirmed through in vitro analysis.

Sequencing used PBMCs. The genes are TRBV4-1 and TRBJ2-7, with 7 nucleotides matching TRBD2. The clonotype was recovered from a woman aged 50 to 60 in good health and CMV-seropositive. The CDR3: CASSQDRLAVYEQYF. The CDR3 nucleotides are TGCGCCAGCAGCCAAGATCGTCTAGCGGTCTACGAGCAGTACTTC.